These 2 T cell receptor beta chains came from one sample sequenced in a study of identical twins. MiXCR, applied by TCRdb to the 5' RACE reads, yields one record per CDR3 protein. This table holds approximately 670,000 distinct CDR3 sequences, 5.5% to 7.5% found once. The sequenced sample consisted of naive T cells sorted from blood. These receptors were collected from a man aged 18 to 35 in good health.

This clonotype has just a few counts. The chain couples TRBV7-9 to TRBJ2-1, with TRBD2 matching 12 bases. This CDR3 comprises 14 residues. V shed 5 bases and J 8 bases; nucleotides not matched to a gene: 4. Germline assignment: CDR1 SEHNR and CDR2 FQNEAQ (reference sequence). The DNA for the CDR3 is TGTGCCAGCAGCCGGACTAGCGGGATTGATGAGCAGTTCTTC. This sequence encodes CASSRTSGIDEQFF.

The V call is TRBV11-2, the J call TRBJ2-7, with D possibly being TRBD1 or TRBD2 (5 bases each). The CDR3 is 13 residues long. Germline lookup yields CDR1 SGHAT and CDR2 FQNNGV. V gave up 7 bases and J gave up 3 bases, with 13 bases separating them. The CDR3 region is CASTGPSLYEQYV. The CDR3 DNA is TGTGCCAGCACGGGACCGAGCCTCTACGAGCAGTACGTC.